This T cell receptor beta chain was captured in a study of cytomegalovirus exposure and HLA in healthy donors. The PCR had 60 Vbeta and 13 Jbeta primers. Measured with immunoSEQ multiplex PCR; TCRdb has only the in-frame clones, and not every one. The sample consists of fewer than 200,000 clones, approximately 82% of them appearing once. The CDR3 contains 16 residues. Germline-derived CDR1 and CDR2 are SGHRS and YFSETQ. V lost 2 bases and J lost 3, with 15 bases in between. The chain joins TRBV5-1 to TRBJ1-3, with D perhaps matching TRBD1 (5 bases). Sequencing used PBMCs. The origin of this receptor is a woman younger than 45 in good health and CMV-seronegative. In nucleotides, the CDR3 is TGCGCCAGCAGCTTAGATGGGACTGATGTTGGAAACACCATATATTTT. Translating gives CASSLDGTDVGNTIYF.